These 5 T cell receptor beta chains were all obtained from the same sample, sequenced in a study of shared clonotypes between healthy human individuals. Profiling relied on immunoSEQ multiplex PCR, and the TCRdb table lists in-frame clones only, not all of them. Of over a million clones in the sample, about 74% are singletons; the top ten hold over 1.3%. The material sequenced was memory CD4+ T cells sorted from blood. Subset denoted: CD45RA-negative fraction. These receptor sequences come from a man between 18 and 29 years old in good health.

J is TRBJ2-7 and V is TRBV2, with no clear D. The length of the CDR3 is 15 residues. Germline V gives CDR1 SNHLY, CDR2 FYNNEI. The V and J ends lost 4 bases and 4 bases respectively, with 17 bases between them. CDR3 in amino acids: CASSVTGRNLYEQYF. The CDR3 DNA reads TGTGCCAGCAGTGTGACTGGCCGCAACCTTTACGAGCAGTACTTC.

The V and J genes are TRBV7-2 and TRBJ2-2; no firm D call. Trimming stripped 5 bases from V and 8 bases from J, with 15 bases between. The CDR3 sequence is 14 residues long. CDR1 and CDR2 (germline): SGHTA, FQGNSA. CDR3 in DNA: TGTGCCAGCAGCGAAAAGTCATTACGGGGGGAGCTGTTTTTT. Translated: CASSEKSLRGELFF.

V and J are TRBV4-1 and TRBJ2-4; either TRBD1 or TRBD2 may supply D (5 bases each). Per the germline V gene, CDR1 is MGHRA and CDR2 is YSYEKL. V was clipped by 0 bases and J by 9 bases, with 12 bases between them. CDR3 length: 14 residues. The CDR3 loop reads CASSQDEGYTIQYF. The CDR3 bases are TGCGCCAGCAGCCAAGATGAGGGGTACACCATTCAGTACTTC.

Comments on this clone: This likely traces to a read error, being one base from a far larger clone. This chain connects TRBV6-1 to TRBJ2-7; D not certain. Germline V CDR1 and CDR2: MNHNS, SASEGT. The ends were cut back, 11 bases at V and 6 bases at J, with 23 bases in the middle. CDR3 length equals 14 residues. The DNA for the CDR3 is TGTGCCCGCACCTCGGGTGGACCTCGCCGCGAGCAGTACTTC. Protein sequence: CARTSGGPRREQYF.

V usage is TRBV6-5 and J usage is TRBJ1-1; 8 positions agree with TRBD1. Germline assignment: CDR1 MNHEY and CDR2 SVGAGI. J lost 1 base, V lost 2 bases, and 6 bases had no gene match. The CDR3 loop spans 16 amino acids. CDR3 DNA sequence: TGTGCCAGCAGTTACGGACAGGGCTTAGGGAACACTGAAGCTTTCTTT. It codes for CASSYGQGLGNTEAFF.